The 24 T cell receptor beta chains below all came from one sample that was sequenced in a study of blood T cell repertoires in COVID-19. Assay: immunoSEQ multiplex PCR; the TCRdb copy retains only in-frame clones and omits some. Found here are about 270,000 clones, more than 75% of them singletons; the top ten hold 1.5% to 2%. The sample was peripheral blood. These receptors were taken from a woman aged 55-75 years who had recovered from COVID-19.

This clone is a singleton in its sample. This chain uses TRBV1 with TRBJ1-6; the D call in the table, TRBD1, was not verified against the DNA. TRBV1 is a documented pseudogene. The CDR3 is 16 amino acids. CDR3 in amino acids: CTSSYFPGQGHSPLHF. The CDR3 nucleotides read TGCACCAGCAGTTACTTCCCGGGACAGGGTCATTCACCCCTCCACTTT.

This rearrangement joins TRBV10-3 to TRBJ2-1; 11 nucleotides line up with TRBD2. Germline V gene lookup returns CDR1 ENHRY and CDR2 SYGVKD. This CDR3 comprises 14 residues. V lost 0 bases to trimming and J lost 13 bases; unmatched junction nucleotides: 5. Here the CDR3 reads CAISESSGGALQFF. The CDR3 DNA reads as TGTGCCATCAGTGAGTCTAGCGGGGGGGCACTTCAGTTCTTC.

The chain recombines TRBV4-3 with TRBJ1-1; D is undetermined. The CDR3 totals 15 residues. Germline loops: CDR1 LGHNA, CDR2 YSLEER. V was shortened by 1 base and J by 4 bases, with 13 bases between the two germline ends. This CDR3 is CASSQGLYSPTEAFF. For the CDR3, the DNA is TGCGCCAGCAGCCAAGGTTTGTACAGCCCCACTGAAGCTTTCTTT.

The chain joins TRBV11-2 to TRBJ2-3; 8 bases are a match to TRBD2. Germline loops: CDR1 SGHAT, CDR2 FQNNGV. V dropped 1 base and J dropped 1; count of bases not matched to a gene: 4. The CDR3 consists of 16 residues. Here the CDR3 reads CASSLVGRGGTDTQYF. Written as DNA, the CDR3 is TGTGCCAGCAGCTTAGTAGGGCGGGGGGGCACAGATACGCAGTATTTT.

The J gene is TRBJ1-6, the V gene TRBV4-2, with 8 nucleotides matching TRBD1. The CDR3 length is 18 residues. With V trimmed by 2 bases and J by 7 bases, 13 bases remained unmatched. CDR1 and CDR2 from the germline V gene are LGHNA and YNFKEQ. DNA for the CDR3: TGTGCCAGCAGCCAACCCTCGAGAGGAGGGACAGGCAATTCACCCCTCCACTTT. Translation: CASSQPSRGGTGNSPLHF.

The chain couples TRBV2 to TRBJ2-7, with TRBD1 as a possible D gene (5 bases). Germline V lookup: CDR1 SNHLY, CDR2 FYNNEI. Trimming removed 1 base at V and 9 bases at J, with 16 bases between. This CDR3 is 14 amino acids long. CDR3 bases: TGTGCCAGCAGTGAAGACGGAACAGGAGAAGTGCAGTACTTC. It translates to CASSEDGTGEVQYF.

This sequence joins TRBV7-2 and TRBJ1-2; D is undetermined. Germline assignment: CDR1 SGHTA and CDR2 FQGNSA. The length of the CDR3 is 14 residues. The ends were cut back, 0 bases at V and 2 bases at J, with 7 bases in the middle. The CDR3 bases are TGTGCCAGCAGCTTAGCGGTCAGAAACTATGGCTACACCTTC. Residues: CASSLAVRNYGYTF.

The chain combines TRBV6-2 or TRBV6-3 with TRBJ2-7; D is unresolved. The CDR3 has 15 amino acids. CDR1 and CDR2 (germline): MNHEY, SVGEGT. With 6 bases removed from V and 4 bases from J, the gap between germline ends came to 19 bases. Written as DNA, the CDR3 is TGTGCCAGCAGCCGCTCCATCGCGTCGCGGTACGAGCAGTACTTC. Amino acid sequence: CASSRSIASRYEQYF.

The V call is TRBV7-2, the J call TRBJ1-6, with 7 bases matching TRBD1. The V segment lost 5 bases and the J segment 6 bases; nucleotides outside the gene matches: 7. This CDR3 is built from 15 residues. The germline V gene has CDR1 SGHTA and CDR2 FQGNSA. The CDR3 nucleotides read TGTGCCAGCAGCCTTCGACAGGGAAGTAATTCACCCCTCCACTTT. It specifies CASSLRQGSNSPLHF. Full variable domain (rest looked up from reference TRBV7-2 and TRBJ1-6): GAGVSQSPSNKVTEKGKDVELRCDPISGHTALYWYRQSLGQGLEFLIYFQGNSAPDKSGLPSDRFSAERTGGSVSTLTIQRTQQEDSAVYLCASSLRQGSNSPLHFGNGTRLTVT.

The V and J genes are TRBV6-5 and TRBJ1-2; the D gene is possibly TRBD1 (5 bases). CDR1 is MNHEY, CDR2 SVGAGI, per germline. V lost 7 bases and J lost 6, with 18 bases in between. The CDR3 spans 14 residues. The CDR3 here is CASTSGLLPDGYTF. Here the CDR3 DNA reads TGTGCCAGCACCTCAGGGTTACTCCCGGATGGCTACACCTTC.

The CDR3 reads CASSLTRLAGGDTQYF. The CDR3 nucleotides read TGTGCCAGCAGCTTAACCCGCCTTGCGGGCGGAGATACGCAGTATTTT. V usage is TRBV7-3 and J usage is TRBJ2-3; the D gene is possibly TRBD2 (5 bases). This CDR3 spans 16 amino acids. V was shortened by 0 bases and J by 5 bases, with 15 bases between the two germline ends. Looked up from germline, CDR1 is SGHTA and CDR2 is FQGTGA.

In this sample, this clone turned up a few times. The chain couples TRBV2 to TRBJ2-7; D remains ambiguous. This CDR3 has 12 amino acids. With 5 bases removed from V and 5 bases from J, the gap between germline ends came to 10 bases. The germline CDR1 and CDR2 sequences are SNHLY and FYNNEI. The CDR3 protein is CASSIGEHEQYF. The DNA of the CDR3 is TGTGCCAGCAGTATAGGAGAGCACGAGCAGTACTTC.

V usage is TRBV19 and J usage is TRBJ1-4, with 7 bases matching TRBD1. V was pared by 6 bases and J by 0 bases, with 4 bases of the junction left unmatched. Germline V lookup: CDR1 LNHDA, CDR2 SQIVND (reference sequence). The CDR3 runs to 15 residues. CDR3 loop: CASRRGPATNEKLFF. DNA of the CDR3: TGTGCCAGTAGGAGGGGGCCTGCAACTAATGAAAAACTGTTTTTT.

V gene TRBV2 combines with J gene TRBJ1-1; 7 bases agree with TRBD1. CDR3 length equals 13 residues. CDR1 is SNHLY, CDR2 FYNNEI, per germline. Trimming cost V 6 bases and J 4 bases; bases outside gene matches: 5. The CDR3 spells CASRVQGSTEAFF. The CDR3 nucleotides are TGTGCCAGCAGGGTACAGGGGAGCACTGAAGCTTTCTTT.

The J gene is TRBJ2-7, the V gene TRBV9, with 8 bases identical to TRBD1. Unmatched junction bases numbered 0, after V lost 3 bases and J lost 4 bases. From germline, CDR1 is SGDLS and CDR2 YYNGEE. This CDR3 region has 12 residues. The CDR3 sequence: CASSGTGYEQYF. The CDR3 region has the DNA TGTGCCAGCAGCGGGACAGGGTACGAGCAGTACTTC.

This clone was seen just once. The chain uses TRBV7-6 and TRBJ1-1; 9 positions agree with TRBD1. The V gene end was trimmed by 5 bases and the J gene end by 0 bases; junction bases not matched to a gene: 4. Germline CDR1 and CDR2: SGHVS and FNYEAQ. CDR3 length equals 15 residues. The CDR3: CASSPRTGVNTEAFF. The CDR3 region has the DNA TGTGCCAGCAGCCCGCGGACAGGGGTGAACACTGAAGCTTTCTTT.

The chain uses TRBV28 and TRBJ2-5; no reliable D call. CDR3 length: 11 amino acids. The V end was cut by 4 bases, the J end by 5 bases, with 5 bases between. Germline CDR1 MDHEN, CDR2 SYDVKM. CDR3 protein: CASSSRETQYF. The CDR3 region has the DNA TGTGCCAGCAGTTCACGGGAGACCCAGTACTTC. Variable domain in full (rest from reference TRBV28 and TRBJ2-5): DVKVTQSSRYLVKRTGEKVFLECVQDMDHENMFWYRQDPGLGLRLIYFSYDVKMKEKGDIPEGYSVSREKKERFSLILESASTNQTSMYLCASSSRETQYFGPGTRLLVL.

The chain is built from TRBV6-5 and TRBJ1-2, with 9 positions matching TRBD1. The germline gives CDR1 MNHEY, CDR2 SVGAGI. The junction had 11 bases not matched to a gene; V was cut back by 8 bases and J by 7 bases. This CDR3 spans 14 amino acids. Here the CDR3 DNA reads TGTGCCAGCGACCTTGACAGGGGGGTTTTTGGCTACACCTTC. This translates into CASDLDRGVFGYTF.

This clone was picked up a small number of times. The chain links TRBV9 to TRBJ2-2, with D maybe TRBD2 (5 bases). The V gene lost 3 bases and the J gene lost 6 bases, with 9 bases spanning the gap. The CDR3 runs to 13 residues. CDR1 and CDR2 (germline): SGDLS, YYNGEE. The CDR3 DNA is TGTGCCAGCAGCGGCCTGAGGGCCGGGGAGCTGTTTTTT. Amino acids: CASSGLRAGELFF. The complete variable domain, with remaining parts taken from reference TRBV9 and TRBJ2-2, reads DSGVTQTPKHLITATGQRVTLRCSPRSGDLSVYWYQQSLDQGLQFLIQYYNGEERAKGNILERFSAQQFPDLHSELNLSSLELGDSALYFCASSGLRAGELFFGEGSRLTVL.

V is TRBV6-5 and J is TRBJ1-1; D perhaps matches TRBD1 (5 bases). The ends were cut back, 7 bases at V and 0 bases at J, with 12 bases in the middle. The CDR3 spans 14 residues. Germline V gene sequence: CDR1 MNHEY, CDR2 SVGAGI. CDR3 in amino acids: CASKVWGVNTEAFF. Written as DNA, the CDR3 is TGTGCCAGCAAAGTTTGGGGGGTGAACACTGAAGCTTTCTTT.

The V call is TRBV2, the J call TRBJ1-2; D is perhaps TRBD1 (6 bases). V dropped 2 bases and J dropped 4 bases, with 8 bases sitting between them. CDR1 and CDR2 from the germline V gene are SNHLY and FYNNEI. The CDR3 loop spans 13 amino acids. The CDR3 DNA is TGTGCCAGCAGTGAACCGACAGGCTATGGCTACACCTTC. It is translated as CASSEPTGYGYTF.

For the CDR3, the DNA is TGTGCCAGCAATCCAATCGGGACTAGCGGGGAAGAGACCCAGTACTTC. It translates to CASNPIGTSGEETQYF. This sequence joins TRBV9 and TRBJ2-5, with 13 bases lining up with TRBD2. J gave up 3 bases and V 6 bases, and 8 bases lay outside the gene matches. The germline V gene has CDR1 SGDLS and CDR2 YYNGEE. The CDR3 spans 16 residues.

The CDR3 protein is CASSFAGENIQYF. The CDR3 DNA sequence: TGTGCCAGCAGCTTCGCAGGGGAAAACATTCAGTACTTC. This chain uses TRBV11-1 with TRBJ2-4; TRBD1 might be the D (6 bases). From germline, CDR1 is SGHAT and CDR2 FQDESV (reference sequence). This CDR3 is 13 amino acids long. V lost 3 bases, J lost 5 bases, and 8 bases lay in between.

This clone has just a few counts. The chain links TRBV2 to TRBJ1-5; D gene uncertain. The CDR3 runs 15 residues. V lost 5 bases, J lost 4 bases, and 15 bases lay in between. Germline V gives CDR1 SNHLY, CDR2 FYNNEI. The CDR3, as DNA: TGTGCCAGCAGTCTAAGGGCTGGAGGGAATCAGCCCCAGCATTTT. It encodes CASSLRAGGNQPQHF.